This T cell receptor beta chain appears in the sequencing data of a study of T cell changes during pregnancy in multiple sclerosis (dated by TCRdb to between 2018 and 2021). For the study in its entirety: The study examined how the T cell repertoire changed over the course of pregnancy in women with multiple sclerosis.

The library was made by the immunoSEQ multiplex PCR assay. The clones in this table, taken by TCRdb from immuneACCESS, are in-frame only. Not every clone is retained; where verified, under half of the shortfall comes from an unresolved V gene, and the cause of the rest is unknown. Recorded for this sample are some 55,000 clones; about nine tenths of them occurred a single time. The ten biggest clones cover roughly 1.2% of the sample. The CDR1 and CDR2 encoded by the germline V gene are SGHDN and FVKESK. The CDR3 holds 13 amino acids from the cysteine to the phenylalanine. Of the read, only the CDR3 DNA is kept; its 39 bases are in frame from base 1. The trim is 4 bases for V and 9 bases for J, with a gap of 16 bases between the germline ends. On this clone itself: Its recognized antigen is unknown. Qualities for individual bases were not recorded, and no much larger clone is one base off.

Sequencing was performed on peripheral blood, taken after pregnancy. This receptor chain uses TRBV14 and TRBJ2-7; the D gene is possibly TRBD2, with 6 bases matching. The source is a female donor in good health, enrolled as a control in a pregnancy study. The nucleotide sequence is TGTGCCAGCAGCCTGGGCCGCGGGGACGCGCAGTACTTC. Its protein product is CASSLGRGDAQYF.